The 28 T cell receptor beta chains in this list originate from one sample, sequenced in a study of OX40 agonist ivuxolimab in advanced cancers. Measured with immunoSEQ multiplex PCR; TCRdb has only the in-frame clones, and not every one. The sample holds some 45,000 clones, approximately 84% seen once. The sequencing used CD4+ or CD8+ T cells sorted from blood, collected in a trial of the OX40 agonist ivuxolimab. Receptors originate from an adult with an advanced solid tumor such as melanoma, head and neck, liver or kidney cancer.

This clone turned up a few times. The chain recombines TRBV2 with TRBJ1-1; 7 nucleotides agree with TRBD1. This CDR3 has 14 amino acids. Germline V gives CDR1 SNHLY, CDR2 FYNNEI. Trimming removed 7 bases from V and 0 bases from J; junction bases left unmatched: 5. The CDR3 loop is CASIPTGLNTEAFF. CDR3 coding DNA: TGTGCCAGCATACCGACAGGGCTGAACACTGAAGCTTTCTTT. Drawing the rest from reference TRBV2 and TRBJ1-1, the complete variable domain is EPEVTQTPSHQVTQMGQEVILRCVPISNHLYFYWYRQILGQKVEFLVSFYNNEISEKSEIFDDQFSVERPDGSNFTLKIRSTKLEDSAMYFCASIPTGLNTEAFFGQGTRLTVV.

The chain couples TRBV11-2 to TRBJ2-7; no reliable D call. The CDR3 runs to 15 residues. In germline, CDR1 is SGHAT, CDR2 FQNNGV. With 5 bases removed from V and 1 base from J, the gap between germline ends came to 15 bases. CDR3 protein: CASSPIRYRSYEQYF. CDR3 nucleotides: TGTGCCAGCAGCCCGATCCGGTACAGATCCTACGAGCAGTACTTC.

The rearrangement uses TRBV6-1 and TRBJ1-2; D is unresolved. Trimming took 1 base from V and 6 from J, leaving 9 bases between them. Germline assignment: CDR1 MNHNS and CDR2 SASEGT. This CDR3 contains 13 residues. The DNA for the CDR3 is TGTGCCAGCAGTGAAGTGGCTGTCAATGGCTACACCTTC. Protein sequence: CASSEVAVNGYTF.

This chain uses TRBV6-4 with TRBJ1-1; the match to TRBD1 covers 7 bases. This CDR3 has 15 residues. Germline lookup yields CDR1 MRHNA and CDR2 SNTAGT. V gave up 4 bases and J gave up 2 bases; unmatched junction bases: 7. This CDR3 is CASSAGTGVNTEAFF. The CDR3 nucleotides are TGTGCCAGCAGTGCCGGAACAGGGGTCAACACTGAAGCTTTCTTT.

The chain recombines TRBV18 with TRBJ2-3; 7 positions agree with TRBD1. The CDR3 contains 18 residues. Germline trimming cut 1 base from V and 1 base from J; bases unmatched to any gene: 11. The V gene's germline CDR1 is KGHSH and CDR2 LQKENI. The CDR3 DNA is TGTGCCAGCTCACCACTCTCCTTGACAGGGTTTGGCACAGATACGCAGTATTTT. Its protein is CASSPLSLTGFGTDTQYF.

In this sample, this clone turned up a few times. The chain carries TRBV30 and TRBJ1-1; 7 bases map to TRBD1. Germline V gene lookup returns CDR1 GTSNPN and CDR2 SVGIG (reference sequence). The CDR3 is 14 amino acids. Trimming removed 0 bases from V and 6 bases from J; junction bases left unmatched: 7. CDR3: CAWSVRAGGAEAFF. The CDR3 DNA reads TGTGCCTGGAGTGTACGGGCAGGGGGTGCTGAAGCTTTCTTT.

The chain is built from TRBV6-5 and TRBJ2-3; the D gene is possibly TRBD2 (5 bases). The germline V and J ends were trimmed by 0 bases and 0 bases, with 7 bases remaining between them. In germline, CDR1 is MNHEY, CDR2 SVGAGI. The CDR3 contains 15 residues. The CDR3 bases are TGTGCCAGCAGTTACTCTCCTAGCAGCACAGATACGCAGTATTTT. This sequence encodes CASSYSPSSTDTQYF.

The chain couples TRBV19 to TRBJ1-1; D gene unclear. The CDR3 is made up of 13 amino acids. CDR1 and CDR2 (germline): LNHDA, SQIVND (reference sequence). Trimming removed 8 bases at V and 4 bases at J, with 14 bases between. CDR3 sequence reads: CASGREAGTEAFF. The CDR3 bases are TGTGCCAGTGGACGGGAAGCGGGCACTGAAGCTTTCTTT.

The chain employs TRBV5-6 and TRBJ2-1; maybe TRBD2 (5 bases). Looked up from germline, CDR1 is SGHDT and CDR2 is YYEEEE. This CDR3 is 15 amino acids long. Between the trimmed V and J ends, which lost 0 bases and 4 bases, there was a span of 11 bases. The CDR3 is CASSLVQLVYNEQFF. For the CDR3, the DNA is TGTGCCAGCAGCTTGGTTCAACTAGTATACAATGAGCAGTTCTTC.

The CDR3 nucleotides are TGTGCCAGCAGTTACGCAGGGGGGAGCAATCAGCCCCAGCATTTT. This gives the protein CASSYAGGSNQPQHF. The chain joins TRBV6-5 to TRBJ1-5, with TRBD1 matching over 7 bases. Germline CDR1 and CDR2: MNHEY and SVGAGI. V was clipped by 2 bases and J by 1 base; unmatched bases: 2. The CDR3 runs to 15 residues.

By sample fraction, this clone is medium-sized. This sequence joins TRBV7-9 and TRBJ1-2; D call uncertain. CDR1 is SEHNR and CDR2 is FQNEAQ in the germline V gene (reference sequence). V was shortened by 9 bases and J by 2 bases, with 16 bases between the two germline ends. This CDR3 has 14 amino acids. The CDR3 protein is CASSWLAKNYGYTF. CDR3 DNA sequence: TGTGCCAGTTCCTGGTTAGCAAAAAACTATGGCTACACCTTC.

The rearrangement joins TRBV28 to TRBJ2-5; D possibly corresponds to TRBD1 (6 bases). Germline V gene sequence: CDR1 MDHEN, CDR2 SYDVKM. Deletions cut 6 bases from V and 7 bases from J, with 12 bases between. The CDR3 sequence is 12 residues long. CDR3 DNA: TGTGCCAGCAGAGACAGGCGTTCGACCCAGTACTTC. Translation gives CASRDRRSTQYF.

This sequence joins TRBV6-1 and TRBJ1-2; a possible D gene is TRBD1 (6 bases). V dropped 0 bases and J dropped 4 bases, with 12 bases sitting between them. This CDR3 comprises 15 residues. Germline V gene data show CDR1 as MNHNS and CDR2 as SASEGT. CDR3 sequence reads: CASSEAGALSYGYTF. DNA for the CDR3: TGTGCCAGCAGTGAAGCGGGGGCGCTCTCCTATGGCTACACCTTC.

The chain couples TRBV7-9 to TRBJ2-7; tentatively, D is TRBD2 (5 bases). The V gene's germline CDR1 is SEHNR and CDR2 FQNEAQ (reference sequence). The CDR3 runs 14 residues. V lost 3 bases and J 0 bases, leaving 9 bases between the germline ends. CDR3 nucleotides: TGTGCCAGCAGCTTGGAGGAGATCTCCTACGAGCAGTACTTC. Amino acid sequence: CASSLEEISYEQYF.

The gene calls are TRBV2 and TRBJ2-1; D unclear. This CDR3 is built from 14 residues. Germline V lookup: CDR1 SNHLY, CDR2 FYNNEI. Between the trimmed V and J ends, which lost 2 bases and 5 bases, there was a span of 10 bases. CDR3 in DNA: TGTGCCAGCAGTGAAAAGGACGGAGACAATGAGCAGTTCTTC. As protein: CASSEKDGDNEQFF.

Here the CDR3 reads CSVEEGAGELFF. The CDR3 DNA is TGCAGCGTTGAAGAGGGGGCCGGGGAGCTGTTTTTT. This chain uses TRBV29-1 with TRBJ2-2; D could derive from TRBD1 or TRBD2 (5 bases each). The CDR3 has 12 residues. Germline lookup yields CDR1 SQVTM and CDR2 ANQGSEA. V was clipped by 0 bases and J by 6 bases, with 5 bases between them.

DNA for the CDR3: TGTGCCAGCAGTTCCCCGGAGCTTAACTATGGCTACACCTTC. It codes for CASSSPELNYGYTF. The chain carries TRBV6-5 and TRBJ1-2; D not resolved. This CDR3 is built from 14 residues. The V end was cut by 4 bases, the J end by 1 base, with 10 bases between. Looked up from germline, CDR1 is MNHEY and CDR2 is SVGAGI.

The V gene is TRBV7-2, the J gene TRBJ2-7, with D possibly TRBD2 on 6 matching bases. The CDR3 has 15 amino acids. Trimming pared 0 bases from V and 2 bases from J, leaving 11 bases between. Germline-derived CDR1 and CDR2 are SGHTA and FQGNSA. The CDR3 coding sequence is TGTGCCAGCAGCTTAGCTGGGGGGTCAACCTACGAGCAGTACTTC. This encodes CASSLAGGSTYEQYF.

The rearrangement uses TRBV11-3 and TRBJ2-5; 7 bases are shared with TRBD1. This CDR3 spans 14 amino acids. The J segment lost 3 bases and the V segment lost 1 base, leaving 2 bases of the junction unmatched. CDR1 is SGHNT, CDR2 YENEEA, per germline. CDR3 nucleotide sequence: TGTGCCAGCAGCTTAGTTGGGACAGAAGAGACCCAGTACTTC. Protein product: CASSLVGTEETQYF.

The rearrangement joins TRBV2 to TRBJ1-1, with D uncertain. The V end was cut by 8 bases, the J end by 8 bases, with 15 bases between. The germline V gene encodes CDR1 SNHLY and CDR2 FYNNEI. This CDR3 comprises 12 residues. CDR3 amino acids: CASGPQVPEAFF. CDR3 in DNA: TGTGCCAGCGGACCGCAGGTCCCCGAAGCTTTCTTT.

This chain connects TRBV28 to TRBJ2-7; D gene uncertain. There are 11 residues in the CDR3. CDR1 and CDR2 (germline): MDHEN, SYDVKM. Between the trimmed V and J ends, which lost 3 bases and 4 bases, there was a span of 4 bases. CDR3 residues: CASSFYYEQYF. DNA for the CDR3: TGTGCCAGCAGTTTCTATTACGAGCAGTACTTC. Drawing the rest from reference TRBV28 and TRBJ2-7, the complete variable domain is DVKVTQSSRYLVKRTGEKVFLECVQDMDHENMFWYRQDPGLGLRLIYFSYDVKMKEKGDIPEGYSVSREKKERFSLILESASTNQTSMYLCASSFYYEQYFGPGTRLTVT.

The chain combines TRBV19 with TRBJ1-4, with 8 nucleotides matching TRBD1. This CDR3 comprises 15 residues. The germline V gene has CDR1 LNHDA and CDR2 SQIVND (reference sequence). V lost 9 bases to trimming and J lost 2 bases; unmatched junction nucleotides: 8. The CDR3 DNA follows: TGTGCCAGCACTCCACGACAGGGGACTAATGAAAAACTGTTTTTT. Protein: CASTPRQGTNEKLFF.

The chain has TRBV11-1 and TRBJ2-1, with D perhaps TRBD2 (5 bases). The germline CDR1 and CDR2 sequences are SGHAT and FQDESV (reference sequence). The CDR3 extends over 12 amino acids. Deletions cut 5 bases from V and 7 bases from J, with 9 bases between. CDR3: CASSRGINEQFF. The CDR3 DNA follows: TGTGCCAGCAGCCGAGGGATAAATGAGCAGTTCTTC.

The V gene is TRBV7-9, the J gene TRBJ1-2; D is possibly TRBD1 (5 bases). Germline V gene lookup returns CDR1 SEHNR and CDR2 FQNEAQ (reference sequence). This CDR3 has 12 amino acids. Trimming left V 6 bases short and J 3 bases short, with 8 bases between. The CDR3 protein is CASSGGDYGYTF. As DNA, the CDR3 is TGTGCCAGCAGTGGGGGTGACTATGGCTACACCTTC.

The CDR3 loop is CASSWTGANEKLFF. The CDR3 DNA follows: TGTGCCAGCTCCTGGACAGGGGCTAATGAAAAACTGTTTTTT. This rearrangement joins TRBV18 to TRBJ1-4; the match to TRBD1 covers 9 bases. This CDR3 is 14 amino acids long. The germline CDR1 and CDR2 sequences are KGHSH and LQKENI. Trimming cost V 6 bases and J 3 bases; bases outside gene matches: 2.

The chain has TRBV5-8 and TRBJ1-4; D is possibly TRBD1 (6 bases). Trimming took off 5 bases at V and 14 bases at J, with 16 bases between the two ends. CDR1 and CDR2 from the germline V gene are SGHTS and YDEGEE. The CDR3 is 12 residues long. The CDR3: CASSYQGNGLFF. CDR3 sequence (DNA): TGTGCCAGCAGTTATCAGGGGAACGGTCTGTTTTTT.

The chain carries TRBV15 and TRBJ2-1, with D possibly being TRBD2 (6 bases). The CDR3 is 12 amino acids. Trimming pared 1 base from V and 9 bases from J, leaving 7 bases between. Germline CDR1 is LNHNV and CDR2 is YYDKDF (reference sequence). CDR3 sequence: CATSRGRGEQFF. CDR3 DNA: TGTGCCACCAGCAGAGGGCGGGGTGAGCAGTTCTTC.

J is TRBJ2-3 and V is TRBV19; 13 bases agree with TRBD2. CDR3 length: 17 residues. In germline, CDR1 is LNHDA, CDR2 SQIVND (reference sequence). V lost 5 bases, J lost 0 bases, and 5 bases stayed unmatched. The CDR3 sequence is CASSGSGLAGSTDTQYF. The CDR3 coding sequence is TGTGCCAGTAGTGGCTCGGGACTAGCGGGGAGCACAGATACGCAGTATTTT.